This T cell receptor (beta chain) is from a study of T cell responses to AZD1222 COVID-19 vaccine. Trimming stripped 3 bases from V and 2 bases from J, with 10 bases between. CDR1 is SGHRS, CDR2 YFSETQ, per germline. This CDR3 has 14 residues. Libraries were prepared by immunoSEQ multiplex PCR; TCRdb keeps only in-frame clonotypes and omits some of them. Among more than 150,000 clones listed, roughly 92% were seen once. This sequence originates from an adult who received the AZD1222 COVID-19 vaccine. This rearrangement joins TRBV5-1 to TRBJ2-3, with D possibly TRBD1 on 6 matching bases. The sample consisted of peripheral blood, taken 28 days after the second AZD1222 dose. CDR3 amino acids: CASSWDTYTDTQYF. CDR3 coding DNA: TGCGCCAGCAGCTGGGACACGTACACAGATACGCAGTATTTT.